Listed below are T cell receptor beta chains from one sample, sequenced in a study of cytomegalovirus exposure and HLA in healthy donors. Libraries were prepared by immunoSEQ multiplex PCR; TCRdb keeps only in-frame clonotypes and omits some of them. Of approximately 270,000 clones in the sample, 90% were seen once. Sequences were obtained from PBMCs. All receptors derive from a woman younger than 30 in good health and CMV-seronegative. Both conserved end residues are part of each CDR3. D genes are given only for firm matches. The size field is filled for only some rows; it gives once, few, many or a size class.

NA,TRBJ2-1,TRBD1,TRBV7-8,TGTGCCAGCAGATTGGACAGGGGCTCCTACAATGAGCAGTTCTTC,CASRLDRGSYNEQFF
NA,TRBJ1-3,NA,TRBV4-1,TGCGCCAGCAGCCCCCAAGGGGCCCCCTCTGGAAACACCATATATTTT,CASSPQGAPSGNTIYF
NA,TRBJ1-5,NA,TRBV11-2,TGTGCCAGCAGCTTAGAGTCAGGGCCTTATCAGCCCCAGCATTTT,CASSLESGPYQPQHF
few,TRBJ1-1,NA,TRBV19,TGTGCCAGTAGTATGGGGGGGATCACTGAAGCTTTCTTT,CASSMGGITEAFF
once,TRBJ2-2,NA,TRBV9,TGTGCCAGCAGCGAGACGGGACAACTGAACACCGGGGAGCTGTTTTTT,CASSETGQLNTGELFF
NA,TRBJ1-2,TRBD1,TRBV27,TGTGCCAGCAGTCCGGACAGGGGGACCTCCTATGGCTACACCTTC,CASSPDRGTSYGYTF
once,TRBJ1-1,NA,TRBV7-9,TGTGCCAGCAGCTTAGCCCAACAGATGAACACTGAAGCTTTCTTT,CASSLAQQMNTEAFF
NA,TRBJ2-5,NA,TRBV27,TGTGCCAGCAGTCATTTGCGGGAGACCCAGTACTTC,CASSHLRETQYF
few,TRBJ2-3,NA,TRBV7-9,TGTGCCAGCAGCCGGACAGCCACGGGGACAGATACGCAGTATTTT,CASSRTATGTDTQYF
NA,TRBJ1-1,TRBD1,TRBV19,TGTGCCAGTATTGACAGGGACACTGAAGCTTTCTTT,CASIDRDTEAFF
NA,TRBJ1-5,TRBD1,TRBV28,TGTGCCAGCAGTTTGGGACAGGGAAAGCAGCCCCAGCATTTT,CASSLGQGKQPQHF
NA,TRBJ2-5,TRBD2,TRBV30,TGTGCCTGGAGTGTACTTCATTTGGAGACTAGCGAAATTCGGCAGACCCAGTACTTC,CAWSVLHLETSEIRQTQYF
NA,TRBJ1-4,NA,TRBV19,TGTGCCAGTAGTCCGGGAGCAACTAATGAAAAACTGTTTTTT,CASSPGATNEKLFF
NA,TRBJ2-7,TRBD1,TRBV30,TGTGCCTGGAGTGGACAGGGCCCCTACGAGCAGTACTTC,CAWSGQGPYEQYF
NA,TRBJ1-5,NA,TRBV18,TGTGCCAGCTCACCACAGGGAGGTCCAACAAGTCAGCCCCAGCATTTT,CASSPQGGPTSQPQHF
few,TRBJ2-2,NA,TRBV30,TGTGCCTGGAGTTCCCAGAACACCGGGGAGCTGTTTTTT,CAWSSQNTGELFF
NA,TRBJ2-7,TRBD2,TRBV7-9,TGTGCCAGCAGCCCGGGACTACTATACGAGCAGTACTTC,CASSPGLLYEQYF
NA,TRBJ2-7,TRBD1,TRBV6-5,TGTGCCAGCAGTAAGACAGGGGGAACTATTTACGAGCAGTACTTC,CASSKTGGTIYEQYF
NA,TRBJ1-1,NA,TRBV14,TGTGCCAGCAGCCAAAGCTCAAACACTGAAGCTTTCTTT,CASSQSSNTEAFF
NA,TRBJ1-1,NA,TRBV14,TGTGCCAGCAGCCAAAGTCAGGGGTGGGCTGAAGCTTTCTTT,CASSQSQGWAEAFF
NA,TRBJ1-4,NA,TRBV4-1,TGCGCCAGCAGCCAGAGACAGGACTTAACAACTAATGAAAAACTGTTTTTT,CASSQRQDLTTNEKLFF
NA,TRBJ1-1,TRBD1,TRBV18,TGTGCCAGCTCAGAGGGACAGGGGGCCGGTGAAGCTTTCTTT,CASSEGQGAGEAFF
NA,TRBJ1-1,NA,TRBV4-3,TGCGCCAGCAGCCAAGGCAGAGAAGCTTTCTTT,CASSQGREAFF
few,TRBJ1-2,TRBD1,TRBV6-5,TGTGCCAGCAGATTAACAGGGGAATATGGCTACACCTTC,CASRLTGEYGYTF
NA,TRBJ2-3,TRBD2,TRBV2,TGTGCCAGCTACGCGGGGGGGAGGAGCACAGATACGCAGTATTTT,CASYAGGRSTDTQYF
NA,TRBJ2-5,NA,TRBV5-6,TGTGCCAGCAGCTGGGCCAACCTGGGAGAGACCCGGTACTTC,CASSWANLGETRYF
NA,TRBJ2-7,NA,TRBV27,TGTGCCAGCAGTACCACAGGGTGGCCCTACGAGCAGTACTTC,CASSTTGWPYEQYF
NA,TRBJ2-2,TRBD2,TRBV7-9,TGTGCCAGCAGCCCACCTGGCGGGACTAGCGGGGGGACCGGGGAGCTGTTTTTT,CASSPPGGTSGGTGELFF
NA,TRBJ1-2,NA,TRBV10-1,TGCGCCAGCAGCCCCGGACAGAGGTGGGGCTACACCTTC,CASSPGQRWGYTF
NA,TRBJ1-3,NA,TRBV11-2,TGTGCCAGCAGCTTAGACTCCCCGGGATCTGGAAACACCATATATTTT,CASSLDSPGSGNTIYF
once,TRBJ1-1,NA,TRBV5-1,TGCGCCAGCAGCCCCCGGACAGTCTTGAACACTGAAGCTTTCTTT,CASSPRTVLNTEAFF
NA,TRBJ2-3,TRBD2,TRBV5-1,TGCGCCAGCAGCTTGGAGGCTAGCGGGGGGTCCACAGATACGCAGTATTTT,CASSLEASGGSTDTQYF
NA,TRBJ1-6,NA,TRBV28,TGTGCCAGCAGGAACGGGGGACTAAGGTATTCACCCCTCCACTTT,CASRNGGLRYSPLHF
NA,TRBJ1-1,TRBD1,TRBV28,TGTGCCAGCGACCGGGACAGGGGCTTAACGAACACTGAAGCTTTCTTT,CASDRDRGLTNTEAFF
NA,TRBJ2-3,TRBD2,TRBV6-1,TGTGCCAGCAGTGAAGGACTAGCGGGGGGGGGCACAGATACGCAGTATTTT,CASSEGLAGGGTDTQYF
NA,TRBJ1-1,TRBD1,TRBV5-1,TGCGCCAGCAGCTTGAAAGGGTGGACAGGGGGCACTGAAGCTTTCTTT,CASSLKGWTGGTEAFF
NA,TRBJ2-7,TRBD1,TRBV9,TGTGCCAGCAGCGGACCCCGGACAGGGTATCACGAGCAGTACTTC,CASSGPRTGYHEQYF
once,TRBJ1-4,NA,TRBV27,TGTGCCAGCAGTTCGGGGTTCACCGAAAAACTGTTTTTT,CASSSGFTEKLFF